Sequencing of this T cell receptor (beta chain) was carried out in a study of OX40 agonist ivuxolimab in advanced cancers. Findings of the study overall: Relative to CD4+ cells, CD8+ T cells on average had more expanded clones.

In the case of this clone: Antigen unknown.

The repertoire was sequenced with immunoSEQ multiplex PCR; TCRdb's copy has only in-frame clones and lacks some. Altogether 65,000 to 85,000 clones are present, 90% to 95% being singletons, with the ten largest covering roughly an eighth. The source was CD4+ or CD8+ T cells sorted from blood, collected in a trial of the OX40 agonist ivuxolimab. The source of this sequence is an adult with an advanced solid tumor such as melanoma, head and neck, liver or kidney cancer.

The CDR3 nucleotides are TGTGCCAGTAGTAAGGTAGACAGGGGATACGAGACCCAGTACTTC. It translates to CASSKVDRGYETQYF. V and J are TRBV19 and TRBJ2-5; 8 positions match TRBD1. Germline values: CDR1 LNHDA, CDR2 SQIVND (reference sequence). V gave up 4 bases and J gave up 5 bases; unmatched junction bases: 9. The CDR3 is made up of 15 amino acids.